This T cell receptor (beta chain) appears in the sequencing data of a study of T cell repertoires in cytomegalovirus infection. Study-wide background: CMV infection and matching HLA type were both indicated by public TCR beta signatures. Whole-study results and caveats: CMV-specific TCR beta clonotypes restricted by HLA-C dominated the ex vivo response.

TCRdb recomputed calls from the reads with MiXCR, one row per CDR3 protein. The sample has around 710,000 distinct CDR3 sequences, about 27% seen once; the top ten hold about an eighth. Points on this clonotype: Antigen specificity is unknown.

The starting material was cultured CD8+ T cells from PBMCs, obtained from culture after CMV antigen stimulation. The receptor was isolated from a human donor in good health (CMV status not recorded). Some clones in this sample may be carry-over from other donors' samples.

The CDR3 nucleotides read TGTGCCAGCAGGGGCGCTCGCTACTCTGGGGCCAACGTCCTGACTTTC. It translates to CASRGARYSGANVLTF. The rearrangement links TRBV7-8 to TRBJ2-6; D remains ambiguous. In germline, CDR1 is SGHVS, CDR2 FQNEAQ. The CDR3 runs to 16 residues. With 6 bases removed from V and 0 bases from J, the gap between germline ends came to 12 bases.